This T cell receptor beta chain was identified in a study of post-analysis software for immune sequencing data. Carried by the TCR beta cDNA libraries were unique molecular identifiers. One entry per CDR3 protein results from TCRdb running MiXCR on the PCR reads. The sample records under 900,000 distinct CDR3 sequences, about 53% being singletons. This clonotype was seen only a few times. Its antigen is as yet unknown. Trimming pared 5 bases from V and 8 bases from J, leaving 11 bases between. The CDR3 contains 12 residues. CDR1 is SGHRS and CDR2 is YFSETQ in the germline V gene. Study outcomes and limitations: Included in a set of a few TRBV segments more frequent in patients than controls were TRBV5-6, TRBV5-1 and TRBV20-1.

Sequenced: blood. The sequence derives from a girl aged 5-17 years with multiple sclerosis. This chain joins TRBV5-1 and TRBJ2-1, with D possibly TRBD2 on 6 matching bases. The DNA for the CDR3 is TGCGCCAGCAGTCGGCGGGGCGATGAGCAGTTCTTC. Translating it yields CASSRRGDEQFF.